The 18 T cell receptor beta chains below all came from one sample that was sequenced in a study of regulatory T cells in long-lasting Graves disease. Time point denoted: newly diagnosed GD, antithyroid drugs for less than 3 months. RNA isolated from PBMCs was used to make the TCR library. According to the study, TCR beta libraries were built with iRepertoire HTBI primers and CDR3-region Arm-PCR. TCRdb called the multiplex PCR reads again in MiXCR, with one record for every CDR3 protein. The sample records 350,000 to 400,000 distinct CDR3 sequences, 15% to 20% being singletons. The same data also went into a second study, on T cells in Graves' hyperthyroidism and ophthalmopathy.

The specimen was peripheral blood mononuclear cells (PBMCs), collected at new diagnosis, from a patient treated with antithyroid drugs. The receptors originated from a woman between 18 and 29 years old with Graves disease.

This clonotype was detected ten times or more. As DNA, the CDR3 is TGTGCCAGCAGTGAAGGTGGAAACACCATATATTTT. Translated, it gives CASSEGGNTIYF. The chain uses TRBV2 and TRBJ1-3; unclear D gene. Looked up from germline, CDR1 is SNHLY and CDR2 is FYNNEI. Trimming removed 1 base from V and 3 bases from J, with 1 base in between. The CDR3 has 12 residues.

This clonotype was picked up a small number of times. The chain employs TRBV30 and TRBJ1-3; D might be TRBD1 (6 bases). The V and J ends lost 7 bases and 4 bases respectively, with 14 bases between them. CDR1 and CDR2 from the germline V gene are GTSNPN and SVGIG (reference sequence). This CDR3 spans 13 amino acids. For the CDR3, the DNA is TGTGCCTCTACCGGGACAACGGGAAACACCATATATTTT. It is translated as CASTGTTGNTIYF.

This clonotype was observed at least ten times. The chain links TRBV11-2 to TRBJ1-1; tentative D call: TRBD1 (5 bases). CDR1 and CDR2 from the germline V gene are SGHAT and FQNNGV. This CDR3 has 13 amino acids. Trimming removed 5 bases from V and 3 bases from J, with 10 bases in between. The CDR3 here is CASSVQVYTEAFF. CDR3 coding DNA: TGTGCCAGCAGCGTACAGGTATACACTGAAGCTTTCTTT.

The chain joins TRBV5-1 to TRBJ2-6; the D is unclear. CDR1 is SGHRS, CDR2 YFSETQ, per germline. The CDR3 runs 19 residues. V was clipped by 8 bases and J by 1 base, with 25 bases between them. Here the CDR3 reads CARSPGPNSPSSGANVLTF. In DNA, the CDR3 is TGCGCCAGGTCCCCGGGCCCCAATTCCCCCTCATCTGGGGCCAACGTCCTGACTTTC.

This clonotype has at least ten counts. V is TRBV6-1 and J is TRBJ1-1; D gene uncertain. The CDR3 length is 14 residues. Germline CDR1 reads MNHNS; CDR2 reads SASEGT. The V and J ends lost 7 bases and 3 bases respectively, with 15 bases between them. The CDR3 spells CASTFSPGDTEAFF. CDR3 DNA: TGTGCCAGCACCTTCTCTCCCGGGGACACTGAAGCTTTCTTT.

The chain links TRBV6-1 to TRBJ2-1; 8 nucleotides agree with TRBD2. Germline assignment: CDR1 MNHNS and CDR2 SASEGT. J lost 6 bases, V lost 6 bases, and 10 bases had no gene match. The CDR3 extends over 15 amino acids. The CDR3 DNA reads TGTGCCAGCAGCCTCCTACCGGGACTAGGCAATGAGCAGTTCTTC. This gives the protein CASSLLPGLGNEQFF.

This clonotype was recorded many times. V gene TRBV3-1 combines with J gene TRBJ2-2; D could derive from TRBD1 or TRBD2 (5 bases each). CDR1 and CDR2 (germline): LGHDT, YNNKEL (reference sequence). This CDR3 has 14 residues. Trimming cost V 5 bases and J 7 bases, with 14 bases left between them. CDR3 in amino acids: CASSRDPRGGELFF. The CDR3 DNA sequence: TGTGCCAGCAGCAGGGACCCACGGGGCGGGGAGCTGTTTTTT.

Notes on this clonotype: Given a far larger clone just one base away, this is likely a sequencing read error. The rearrangement uses TRBV3-1 and TRBJ2-7; 7 bases agree with TRBD1. The V segment lost 0 bases and the J segment 5 bases; nucleotides outside the gene matches: 7. The CDR3 loop spans 15 amino acids. In germline, CDR1 is LGHDT, CDR2 YNNKEL (reference sequence). CDR3 sequence: CASSQEGQVFNEQYF. The CDR3 nucleotides read TGTGCCAGCAGCCAAGAAGGACAGGTTTTTAACGAGCAGTACTTC.

As regards this clonotype: It differs at one base from a far larger clone, so likely a read error. The chain employs TRBV11-1 and TRBJ2-3, with no clear D. This CDR3 contains 15 residues. Germline V gene sequence: CDR1 SGHAT, CDR2 FQDESV (reference sequence). The CDR3: CASSAQAEIYNEQSF. CDR3 DNA sequence: TGTGCCAGCAGCGCGCAGGCCGAAATATACAATGAGCAGTCCTTC.

The V gene is TRBV29-1, the J gene TRBJ2-7, with a possible D match to TRBD2 (5 bases). CDR1 SQVTM and CDR2 ANQGSEA come from the germline V gene. The length of the CDR3 is 15 residues. CDR3 residues: CRWRWRYYAHYEQYF. CDR3 in DNA: TGCAGGTGGAGGTGGAGGTACTATGCCCACTACGAGCAGTACTTC.

Ten or more counts support this clonotype. The genes are TRBV6-5 and TRBJ1-5; D is ambiguous. This CDR3 comprises 14 residues. Trimming cost V 2 bases and J 0 bases, with 5 bases left between them. The V gene's germline CDR1 is MNHEY and CDR2 SVGAGI. The CDR3 nucleotides read TGTGCCAGCAGTTACGAAAATAGCAATCAGCCCCAGCATTTT. It yields the protein CASSYENSNQPQHF.

The rearrangement links TRBV2 to TRBJ2-5; 8 bases are shared with TRBD2. CDR3 length: 13 amino acids. Losses at the gene ends were 6 bases for V and 3 bases for J; bases not matched to a gene: 3. Germline V gene sequence: CDR1 SNHLY, CDR2 FYNNEI. The CDR3 region is CASRAGAKETQYF. The CDR3 region has the DNA TGTGCCAGCAGAGCGGGGGCTAAAGAGACCCAGTACTTC.

For this clonotype: This may arise from a read error, as a much more abundant clone is one base away. The genes are TRBV5-1 and TRBJ2-2, with 10 bases aligning to TRBD2. This CDR3 spans 16 amino acids. From germline, CDR1 is SGHRS and CDR2 YFSETQ. For the CDR3, the DNA is TGCGCCAGCAGCTTAGCGGGGGGGACGAACACCGGGGAGCGGTTTTTT. Protein sequence: CASSLAGGTNTGERFF. Based on the CDR3 plus reference TRBV5-1 and TRBJ2-2, the full variable domain is KAGVTQTPRYLIKTRGQQVTLSCSPISGHRSVSWYQQTPGQGLQFLFEYFSETQRNKGNFPGRFSGRQFSNSRSEMNVSTLELGDSALYLCASSLAGGTNTGERFFGEGSRLTVL.

This clonotype was recorded at least ten times. The DNA for the CDR3 is TGTGCCACCTCGCGGGACAGGGGTAACTATGGCTACACCTTC. It yields the protein CATSRDRGNYGYTF. This chain uses TRBV15 with TRBJ1-2; 10 bases are shared with TRBD1. V was pared by 8 bases and J by 1 base, with 4 bases of the junction left unmatched. Germline loops: CDR1 LNHNV, CDR2 YYDKDF (reference sequence). This CDR3 is built from 14 residues. The variable domain in full, with the rest retrieved from reference TRBV15 and TRBJ1-2, is DAMVIQNPRYQVTQFGKPVTLSCSQTLNHNVMYWYQQKSSQAPKLLFHYYDKDFNNEADTPDNFQSRRPNTSFCFLDIRSPGLGDTAMYLCATSRDRGNYGYTFGSGTRLTVV.

This clonotype was detected ten times or more. The genes are TRBV7-8 and TRBJ1-4, with a weak D call TRBD1 (6 bases). Germline V CDR1 and CDR2: SGHVS, FQNEAQ. V was trimmed by 3 bases and J by 11 bases, leaving 16 bases between them. The CDR3 extends over 14 amino acids. CDR3: CASSFLQGTRKLFF. The CDR3 DNA is TGTGCCAGCAGCTTCCTTCAAGGGACAAGGAAACTGTTTTTT. Full variable domain (missing parts from reference TRBV7-8 and TRBJ1-4): GAGVSQSPRYKVAKRGQDVALRCDPISGHVSLFWYQQALGQGPEFLTYFQNEAQLDKSGLPSDRFFAERPEGSVSTLKIQRTQQEDSAVYLCASSFLQGTRKLFFGSGTQLSVL.

This clonotype showed up many times. The rearrangement joins TRBV28 to TRBJ1-5; D possibly corresponds to TRBD1 (5 bases). Germline CDR1 reads MDHEN; CDR2 reads SYDVKM. Trimming cost V 8 bases and J 6 bases, with 17 bases left between them. The CDR3 loop spans 14 amino acids. CDR3: CASLEAGMGQPQHF. CDR3 nucleotide sequence: TGTGCCAGCCTCGAGGCAGGGATGGGTCAGCCCCAGCATTTT.

This clonotype was observed at least ten times. The rearrangement uses TRBV3-1 and TRBJ1-2, with D uncertain. Trimming removed 4 bases from V and 3 bases from J, with 9 bases in between. CDR3 length equals 13 residues. Germline V gene data show CDR1 as LGHDT and CDR2 as YNNKEL (reference sequence). DNA of the CDR3: TGTGCCAGCAGCCCAGACAATTACTATGGCTACACCTTC. Amino acid sequence: CASSPDNYYGYTF. Drawing the rest from reference TRBV3-1 and TRBJ1-2, the complete variable domain is DTAVSQTPKYLVTQMGNDKSIKCEQNLGHDTMYWYKQDSKKFLKIMFSYNNKELIINETVPNRFSPKSPDKAHLNLHINSLELGDSAVYFCASSPDNYYGYTFGSGTRLTVV.

This clonotype was picked up many times. The DNA of the CDR3 is TGTGCCAGCAGCTTCCCTAGCGGGAGGGCCGTCTACGAGCAGTACTTC. Protein product: CASSFPSGRAVYEQYF. The chain is built from TRBV7-9 and TRBJ2-7; 12 bases align to TRBD2. Germline V CDR1 and CDR2: SEHNR, FQNEAQ (reference sequence). This CDR3 comprises 16 residues. The V segment lost 3 bases and the J segment 3 bases; nucleotides outside the gene matches: 6.